The rows below give T cell receptor beta chains drawn from one sample of a study of cytomegalovirus exposure and HLA in healthy donors. Profiled with immunoSEQ multiplex PCR; TCRdb holds only in-frame clones, not every one. The sample consists of some 150,000 clones, almost 85% of them appearing once. Specimen: PBMCs. Receptors were obtained from a man aged 25 to 40 in good health and CMV-seropositive. Each CDR3 is given with its conserved first and last residue. The order of the fields is D gene, J gene, V gene, CDR3 DNA, CDR3 protein. D genes are given only for firm matches.

d_call: -; j_call: TRBJ1-5; v_call: TRBV2; cdr3_nt: TGTGCCAGCAGGTTCCAGGGGAGCAATCAGCCCCAGCATTTT; cdr3_aa: CASRFQGSNQPQHF
d_call: TRBD1; j_call: TRBJ1-6; v_call: TRBV7-9; cdr3_nt: TGTGCCAGCAGCCCTGAGGGGGCCTACGGTTCACCCCTCCACTTT; cdr3_aa: CASSPEGAYGSPLHF
d_call: -; j_call: TRBJ1-5; v_call: TRBV2; cdr3_nt: TGTGCCAGCAGTGACGGAAGCGGGGGCAATCAGCCCCAGCATTTT; cdr3_aa: CASSDGSGGNQPQHF
d_call: -; j_call: TRBJ2-7; v_call: TRBV7-2; cdr3_nt: TGTGCCAGCAGCTTAGGACTTAACGAGCAGTACTTC; cdr3_aa: CASSLGLNEQYF
d_call: TRBD2; j_call: TRBJ2-7; v_call: TRBV28; cdr3_nt: TGTGCCAGCGATGGGGGGGGGTTTCCCATCTCCTACGAGCAGTACTTC; cdr3_aa: CASDGGGFPISYEQYF
d_call: -; j_call: TRBJ1-2; v_call: TRBV7-9; cdr3_nt: TGTGCCAGCAGCGTACGGACAACGACTAACTATGGCTACACCTTC; cdr3_aa: CASSVRTTTNYGYTF
d_call: -; j_call: TRBJ1-6; v_call: TRBV11-2; cdr3_nt: TGTGCCAGTGTCCTCGGGAGGACTCCAAATTCACCCCTCCACTTT; cdr3_aa: CASVLGRTPNSPLHF
d_call: -; j_call: TRBJ1-4; v_call: TRBV6-1; cdr3_nt: TGTGCCAACGGGGTAGGGAGGGATAATGAAAAACTGTTTTTT; cdr3_aa: CANGVGRDNEKLFF
d_call: -; j_call: TRBJ2-2; v_call: TRBV28; cdr3_nt: TGTGCCAGCAGTTTATGGGGTGGGCTCCTTACCACCGGGGAGCTGTTTTTT; cdr3_aa: CASSLWGGLLTTGELFF
d_call: TRBD1; j_call: TRBJ2-7; v_call: TRBV29-1; cdr3_nt: TGCAGCGTTGAACGGACAGGGTCCTACGAGCAGTACTTC; cdr3_aa: CSVERTGSYEQYF